The rows below give T cell receptor beta chains drawn from one sample of a study of cytomegalovirus exposure and HLA in healthy donors. The assay was immunoSEQ multiplex PCR, and TCRdb's table has in-frame clones only and misses some. This table holds 100,000 to 150,000 clones, 81% found once. Material: PBMCs. The receptors come from a woman in her 40s in good health and CMV-seropositive. CDR3s include the opening cysteine and the closing phenylalanine or tryptophan. The order of the fields is clone size, D gene, V gene, J gene, CDR3 protein, CDR3 DNA. A D gene is named only where the DNA matches it firmly. Clone size is given for some rows only: seen once, a few or many times, or a class if the clone is expanded.

size: -
D: -
V: TRBV28
J: TRBJ2-7
CDR3: CASSFSGSNYEQYF
DNA: TGTGCCAGCAGTTTCTCTGGGAGTAATTACGAGCAGTACTTC

size: -
D: -
V: TRBV7-3
J: TRBJ2-1
CDR3: CASSLSGVGNEQFF
DNA: TGTGCCAGCAGCTTAAGCGGGGTTGGCAATGAGCAGTTCTTC

size: few
D: TRBD1
V: TRBV6-5
J: TRBJ1-2
CDR3: CASSYEDRGGYTF
DNA: TGTGCCAGCAGTTACGAAGACAGGGGTGGCTACACCTTC

size: -
D: -
V: TRBV7-9
J: TRBJ1-3
CDR3: CASSLVGAADDSGNTIYF
DNA: TGTGCCAGCAGCTTAGTGGGGGCGGCGGACGACTCTGGAAACACCATATATTTT

size: -
D: -
V: TRBV10-3
J: TRBJ2-7
CDR3: CAISATYEQYF
DNA: TGTGCCATCAGTGCAACCTACGAGCAGTACTTC

size: few
D: -
V: TRBV14
J: TRBJ2-1
CDR3: CASNQASVYNEQFF
DNA: TGTGCCAGCAATCAGGCTAGCGTTTACAATGAGCAGTTCTTC

size: -
D: -
V: TRBV29-1
J: TRBJ2-7
CDR3: CSVYGASSYEQYF
DNA: TGCAGCGTTTATGGGGCCAGCTCCTACGAGCAGTACTTC

size: few
D: -
V: TRBV25-1
J: TRBJ2-1
CDR3: CASKLGGMSSYNEQFF
DNA: TGTGCCAGCAAATTGGGCGGGATGAGCTCCTACAATGAGCAGTTCTTC

size: -
D: TRBD2
V: TRBV20-1
J: TRBJ2-7
CDR3: CSARGGSEQYF
DNA: TGCAGTGCTAGGGGAGGGAGCGAGCAGTACTTC

size: few
D: -
V: TRBV20-1
J: TRBJ2-7
CDR3: CSAGHYEQYF
DNA: TGCAGTGCTGGCCATTACGAGCAGTACTTC

size: -
D: TRBD1
V: TRBV11-2
J: TRBJ1-2
CDR3: CASRPLKPGQGCGYTF
DNA: TGTGCCAGCAGACCCCTGAAACCGGGACAGGGATGCGGCTACACCTTC

size: -
D: -
V: TRBV2
J: TRBJ1-3
CDR3: CASSEQGSGNTIYF
DNA: TGTGCCAGCAGTGAGCAGGGTTCTGGAAACACCATATATTTT

size: -
D: TRBD1
V: TRBV10-1
J: TRBJ1-5
CDR3: CASSDFDRDRNQPQHF
DNA: TGCGCCAGCAGTGATTTCGACAGGGATCGGAATCAGCCCCAGCATTTT

size: -
D: TRBD2
V: TRBV28
J: TRBJ2-7
CDR3: CASSWTSGRAREQYF
DNA: TGTGCCAGCAGTTGGACTAGCGGGAGGGCGAGGGAGCAGTACTTC